This passage covers 18 T cell receptor beta chains from one sample sequenced in a study of blood T cell repertoires in COVID-19. Using immunoSEQ multiplex PCR, the repertoire was profiled, and TCRdb retains in-frame clones only, with some absent. The sample has a few hundred thousand clones, about 87% seen once. Sequencing was performed on PBMCs or T cells enriched from blood (not recorded which). The receptors here all came from a man aged 25-45 years who had recovered from COVID-19.

This rearrangement joins TRBV19 to TRBJ1-4, with D perhaps TRBD1 (6 bases). V lost 4 bases, J lost 0 bases, and 15 bases lay in between. The CDR3 is 17 residues long. Germline lookup yields CDR1 LNHDA and CDR2 SQIVND (reference sequence). The CDR3 reads CASSNGQQLATNEKLFF. CDR3 sequence (DNA): TGTGCCAGTAGTAATGGACAGCAACTGGCAACTAATGAAAAACTGTTTTTT.

CDR3 amino acids: CASSLSIGGGGTDTQYF. CDR3 DNA sequence: TGTGCCAGCAGCTTAAGCATAGGCGGAGGGGGCACAGATACGCAGTATTTT. The chain joins TRBV7-2 to TRBJ2-3, with D perhaps TRBD2 (6 bases). CDR1 and CDR2 from the germline V gene are SGHTA and FQGNSA. V was clipped by 2 bases and J by 1 base, with 16 bases between them. The CDR3 runs 17 residues.

The chain has TRBV23-1 and TRBJ2-1; a weak D match, TRBD2 (5 bases). TRBV23-1 is placed among ORFs of uncertain function. This CDR3 comprises 15 residues. The V and J ends lost 4 bases and 0 bases respectively, with 10 bases between them. In DNA form, the CDR3 reads TGCGCCAGCAGTCGTCCGGGAAGCTCCTACAATGAGCAGTTCTTC. This translates into CASSRPGSSYNEQFF.

The J gene is TRBJ1-2, the V gene TRBV28; TRBD1 might be the D (5 bases). The length of the CDR3 is 15 residues. The germline V gene encodes CDR1 MDHEN and CDR2 SYDVKM. The V end lost 5 bases, the J end lost 0 bases, and 13 bases lay between the germline ends. The CDR3 here is CASSRTGLANYGYTF. The CDR3 nucleotides are TGTGCCAGCAGTCGCACAGGTTTAGCTAACTATGGCTACACCTTC.

V is TRBV18 and J is TRBJ1-5; TRBD1 matches at 9 bases. Germline CDR1 KGHSH, CDR2 LQKENI. This CDR3 contains 15 residues. Trimming cost V 6 bases and J 7 bases; bases outside gene matches: 10. CDR3 sequence (DNA): TGTGCCAGCTCCCACGGACAGGGGCTGGGACAGCCCCAGCATTTT. Encoded protein: CASSHGQGLGQPQHF.

The rearrangement joins TRBV10-3 to TRBJ2-5; D possibly corresponds to TRBD2 (5 bases). V lost 0 bases and J 5 bases, leaving 19 bases between the germline ends. CDR3 length equals 17 residues. Germline-derived CDR1 and CDR2 are ENHRY and SYGVKD. CDR3 protein: CAISESLVGRRVETQYF. CDR3 coding DNA: TGTGCCATCAGTGAGTCGTTAGTAGGTCGGCGGGTCGAGACCCAGTACTTC.

The gene calls are TRBV6-5 and TRBJ1-2; possibly TRBD1 for D (6 bases). Per germline, CDR1 MNHEY and CDR2 SVGAGI. V lost 5 bases, J lost 4 bases, and 14 bases lay in between. The CDR3 totals 14 residues. The CDR3, as DNA: TGTGCCAGCAGTCCTTCCGGGACACCCTATGGCTACACCTTC. Translated, it gives CASSPSGTPYGYTF.

CDR3 region: CASSFRANTGELFF. The CDR3 DNA is TGTGCCAGCAGTTTCAGGGCGAACACCGGGGAGCTGTTTTTT. The J gene is TRBJ2-2, the V gene TRBV27; D might be TRBD1 (5 bases). Germline V gene sequence: CDR1 MNHEY, CDR2 SMNVEV (reference sequence). The CDR3 totals 14 residues. Deletions cut 3 bases from V and 0 bases from J, with 5 bases between.

The rearrangement uses TRBV27 and TRBJ1-6; D unclear. CDR1 and CDR2 (germline): MNHEY, SMNVEV (reference sequence). Trimming removed 5 bases at V and 1 base at J, with 12 bases between. The CDR3 is made up of 16 amino acids. The CDR3 reads CASSNGGRSYNSPLHF. CDR3 bases: TGTGCCAGCAGTAATGGAGGGAGGTCCTATAATTCACCCCTCCACTTT.

The chain couples TRBV12-3 or TRBV12-4 to TRBJ1-1; no reliable D call. The CDR3 sequence is 13 residues long. The V end was cut by 3 bases, the J end by 7 bases, with 12 bases between. CDR3 in DNA: TGTGCCAGCAGTTTTGGGTCCCCAGGTGAAGCTTTCTTT. Residues: CASSFGSPGEAFF.

The rearrangement links TRBV12-3 or TRBV12-4 to TRBJ1-1; maybe TRBD1 (6 bases). Trimming cost V 5 bases and J 7 bases, with 11 bases left between them. The CDR3 is made up of 12 amino acids. CDR3 nucleotides: TGTGCCAGCAGTGGGGGACAAATTGAAGCTTTCTTT. This codes for CASSGGQIEAFF.

V usage is TRBV5-4 and J usage is TRBJ2-6, with D possibly being TRBD2 (6 bases). Trimming left V 9 bases short and J 1 base short, with 17 bases between. Germline loops: CDR1 SGHNT, CDR2 YYREEE (reference sequence). The CDR3 extends over 16 amino acids. The CDR3: CATRVPRGSGANVLTF. The CDR3 nucleotides read TGTGCCACCAGAGTTCCCCGGGGGTCTGGGGCCAACGTCCTGACTTTC.

In nucleotides, the CDR3 is TGTGCCAGCAGCCAAGATTTCCGAGATGGCTACACCTTC. Protein product: CASSQDFRDGYTF. The chain recombines TRBV14 with TRBJ1-2; D ambiguous. Germline V CDR1 and CDR2: SGHDN, FVKESK. V lost 0 bases to trimming and J lost 6 bases, with 8 bases between them. The CDR3 is 13 amino acids.

The gene calls are TRBV28 and TRBJ2-7; 8 bases are shared with TRBD2. V trimming: 3 bases; J trimming: 0 bases; junction bases outside the gene matches: 7. Germline V CDR1 and CDR2: MDHEN, SYDVKM. This CDR3 comprises 16 residues. This CDR3 reads CASSFLGGRSSYEQYF. DNA of the CDR3: TGTGCCAGCAGTTTCTTAGGCGGGAGGAGCTCCTACGAGCAGTACTTC.

This chain joins TRBV19 and TRBJ2-2; TRBD1 matches at 12 bases. The CDR3 length is 16 residues. Germline CDR1 reads LNHDA; CDR2 reads SQIVND (reference sequence). V lost 5 bases and J lost 4; bases outside the gene matches: 5. The CDR3 here is CASSLPGQGATGELFF. The CDR3 DNA reads TGTGCCAGTAGTTTACCGGGACAGGGGGCCACCGGGGAGCTGTTTTTT.

This sequence joins TRBV27 and TRBJ2-1, with a weak D call TRBD2 (6 bases). The CDR3 loop spans 14 amino acids. Germline values: CDR1 MNHEY, CDR2 SMNVEV (reference sequence). V was cut by 0 bases and J by 9 bases, with 12 bases left in between. The CDR3 DNA reads as TGTGCCAGCAGTTTATCTGGAGGGTGGGGTGAGCAGTTCTTC. This gives the protein CASSLSGGWGEQFF.

The chain employs TRBV28 and TRBJ2-7, with D hard to call. CDR3 length equals 12 residues. The V gene's germline CDR1 is MDHEN and CDR2 SYDVKM. V was clipped by 6 bases and J by 0 bases, with 6 bases between them. The CDR3 region has the DNA TGTGCCAGCAGCCTTTACTCCTACGAGCAGTACTTC. Its protein is CASSLYSYEQYF.

The rearrangement uses TRBV27 and TRBJ1-5; 11 nucleotides match TRBD1. With 8 bases clipped from V and 5 bases from J, the junction kept 8 bases outside the gene matches. Germline V lookup: CDR1 MNHEY, CDR2 SMNVEV (reference sequence). This CDR3 comprises 15 residues. This chain's CDR3 is CASRRGTGGDQPQHF. As DNA, the CDR3 is TGTGCCAGCCGAAGGGGGACAGGGGGGGATCAGCCCCAGCATTTT.